Below are 22 T cell receptor beta chains sequenced from a single sample in a study of Ad26.COV2.S vaccination and SARS-CoV-2 variants (dated by TCRdb to the early 2020s). The library was generated by the immunoSEQ multiplex PCR assay. Drawn from immuneACCESS, this table holds only the in-frame rearrangements with V and J called that TCRdb kept. Clones are partly lost; checked studies trace under half to an unresolved V gene and leave the rest unexplained. Recorded for this sample are fewer than 400,000 clones; approximately 90% of them occurred a single time. In total, the top ten clones hold approximately 1.9% of the sample. What this sample's treatment or condition label stands for: some 20 received Ad26.COV2.S at low or high dose, single or two shots; several received placebo; per-sample allocation not given. For vaccine and placebo recipients, the sequenced repertoires came from samples collected on day 63 after the first injection.

The starting material was peripheral blood, obtained in a trial of Ad26.COV2.S vaccine versus placebo. The receptors stem from a person between 18 and 65 years old who received the Ad26.COV2.S COVID-19 vaccine or a placebo.

V gene TRBV27 combines with J gene TRBJ2-1; 10 bases are shared with TRBD2. Trimming cost V 5 bases and J 4 bases; bases outside gene matches: 5. The germline CDR1 and CDR2 sequences are MNHEY and SMNVEV (reference sequence). The CDR3 sequence is 15 residues long. The CDR3 coding sequence is TGTGCCAGCAGTCCTACTAGCGGGGCTTACAATGAGCAGTTCTTC. It specifies CASSPTSGAYNEQFF.

Concerning this clone: The same CDR3 can be traced to other DNA sequences in this sample. The rearrangement joins TRBV4-3 to TRBJ2-2; possible D gene TRBD2, 5 bases. CDR3 length equals 16 residues. Germline values: CDR1 LGHNA, CDR2 YSLEER. V lost 1 base and J 0 bases, leaving 9 bases between the germline ends. CDR3 loop: CASSQGRLANTGELFF. DNA for the CDR3: TGCGCCAGCAGCCAAGGGAGGTTAGCGAACACCGGGGAGCTGTTTTTT.

This clone was recorded only once. The V call is TRBV4-1, the J call TRBJ2-7; 11 nucleotides line up with TRBD1. This CDR3 is 14 amino acids long. Germline lookup yields CDR1 MGHRA and CDR2 YSYEKL. Trimming at V came to 5 bases and at J to 4 bases, leaving 4 bases not matched to a gene. The CDR3 reads CASSYRDRGYEQYF. In DNA form, the CDR3 reads TGCGCCAGCAGCTACCGGGACAGGGGGTACGAGCAGTACTTC.

This chain connects TRBV7-9 to TRBJ2-7, with TRBD1 matching 10 bases. Per the germline V gene, CDR1 is SEHNR and CDR2 is FQNEAQ (reference sequence). J gave up 12 bases and V 1 base, and 0 bases lay outside the gene matches. The CDR3 sequence is 11 residues long. The CDR3 DNA follows: TGTGCCAGCAGCTTAGGGGACAGGGGGTACTTC. Translated, it gives CASSLGDRGYF.

CDR3 nucleotides: TGCGCCAGCAGTGATCCCCGGGACACCTCCTACGAGCAGTACTTC. This translates into CASSDPRDTSYEQYF. The V gene is TRBV10-1, the J gene TRBJ2-7; possibly TRBD1 for D (6 bases). V was clipped by 3 bases and J by 0 bases, with 12 bases between them. The CDR3 spans 15 residues. In germline, CDR1 is WNHNN, CDR2 SYGVQD (reference sequence).

This chain links TRBV18 with TRBJ1-1, with 11 bases lining up with TRBD1. Germline V gene lookup returns CDR1 KGHSH and CDR2 LQKENI. The CDR3 is 17 amino acids. V was pared by 6 bases and J by 3 bases, with 12 bases of the junction left unmatched. This CDR3 is CASSGAGTGGWDTEAFF. CDR3 coding DNA: TGTGCCAGCTCCGGCGCCGGGACAGGGGGTTGGGACACTGAAGCTTTCTTT.

V gene TRBV29-1 combines with J gene TRBJ2-3, with TRBD2 as a possible D gene (5 bases). Germline V gene lookup returns CDR1 SQVTM and CDR2 ANQGSEA. V lost 6 bases and J 2 bases, leaving 12 bases between the germline ends. CDR3 length: 13 residues. The chain's CDR3 is CSVQGLDTDTQYF. The CDR3 DNA reads TGCAGCGTCCAAGGACTGGACACAGATACGCAGTATTTT.

V is TRBV11-3 and J is TRBJ2-5, with TRBD1 matching over 7 bases. Trimming removed 5 bases from V and 2 bases from J; junction bases left unmatched: 5. CDR3 length: 14 residues. Germline CDR1 and CDR2: SGHNT and YENEEA. Written as DNA, the CDR3 is TGTGCCAGCAGCCCGGCGACAGGGCAAGAGACCCAGTACTTC. Translation: CASSPATGQETQYF.

This clone was recorded a few times. The CDR3 bases are TGTGCCACCAGCAGAGATTTAGCAGGGTTTAGCAATCAGCCCCAGCATTTT. Translated: CATSRDLAGFSNQPQHF. The genes are TRBV15 and TRBJ1-5; a possible D gene is TRBD1 (5 bases). This CDR3 is built from 17 residues. Between the trimmed V and J ends, which lost 0 bases and 0 bases, there was a span of 12 bases. Per germline, CDR1 LNHNV and CDR2 YYDKDF (reference sequence).

The chain links TRBV7-5 to TRBJ2-7; the DNA was not compared with TRBD2, the D call given in the table. TRBV7-5 is noted as a pseudogene. This CDR3 spans 17 amino acids. CDR3 amino acids: CARSNPGTSGFSYEQYF. As DNA, the CDR3 is TGTGCCAGAAGTAACCCCGGGACTAGCGGCTTCTCCTACGAGCAGTACTTC.

To note about this clone: The DNA is omitted, as the CDR3 cannot be located on it reliably, and the CDR3 follows TCRdb's listing. The chain employs TRBV6-5 and TRBJ1-1; TRBD1, the table's D call, was not compared with the DNA. With termini counted, the CDR3 has 15 amino acids. Germline-derived CDR1 and CDR2 are MNHEY and SVGAGI. The chain's CDR3 is CASSTSTGWDTEAFF.

Details on this clone: Other DNA sequences in this sample translate to the same CDR3. The gene calls are TRBV2 and TRBJ2-5, with 8 bases matching TRBD1. This CDR3 has 14 residues. Germline V CDR1 and CDR2: SNHLY, FYNNEI. The J segment lost 1 base and the V segment lost 5 bases, leaving 3 bases of the junction unmatched. The CDR3 region is CASSRDRGQETQYF. The CDR3 DNA reads TGTGCCAGCAGTCGAGACAGGGGCCAAGAGACCCAGTACTTC. Looking up the rest from reference TRBV2 and TRBJ2-5 gives the full variable domain: EPEVTQTPSHQVTQMGQEVILRCVPISNHLYFYWYRQILGQKVEFLVSFYNNEISEKSEIFDDQFSVERPDGSNFTLKIRSTKLEDSAMYFCASSRDRGQETQYFGPGTRLLVL.

This clone was seen a single time. V usage is TRBV28 and J usage is TRBJ1-6; TRBD1 matches 7 bases. Germline V CDR1 and CDR2: MDHEN, SYDVKM. The V and J ends lost 6 bases and 6 bases, in that order; junction bases with no gene match: 5. The CDR3 loop spans 14 amino acids. In DNA form, the CDR3 reads TGTGCCAGCAGCTGGACAGGCCTTAATTCACCCCTCCACTTT. Translation: CASSWTGLNSPLHF.

The chain joins TRBV6-5 to TRBJ2-3; a possible D gene is TRBD1 (6 bases). The germline CDR1 and CDR2 sequences are MNHEY and SVGAGI. The germline V and J ends were trimmed by 5 bases and 2 bases, with 14 bases remaining between them. CDR3 length: 15 amino acids. This chain's CDR3 is CASSRDTLYTDTQYF. CDR3 nucleotides: TGTGCCAGCAGTCGGGACACCCTATACACAGATACGCAGTATTTT.

The chain couples TRBV11-2 to TRBJ2-7; perhaps TRBD2 as D (6 bases). The CDR3 length is 17 residues. Trimming shortened V by 2 bases and J by 1 base, and 18 bases separated the two germline ends. Germline CDR1 is SGHAT and CDR2 is FQNNGV. The CDR3 bases are TGTGCCAGCAGCTTATCGCTTCCGGGTAGCGGATCCTACGAGCAGTACTTC. Its translation is CASSLSLPGSGSYEQYF.

The rearrangement links TRBV28 to TRBJ2-3, with D unresolved. Between the trimmed V and J ends, which lost 4 bases and 5 bases, there was a span of 16 bases. Germline values: CDR1 MDHEN, CDR2 SYDVKM. The length of the CDR3 is 15 residues. The CDR3 sequence: CASSSGELGKDTQYF. The CDR3 DNA follows: TGTGCCAGCAGTTCAGGAGAGTTAGGCAAAGATACGCAGTATTTT.

This rearrangement joins TRBV10-2 to TRBJ1-1; tentatively, D is TRBD1 (5 bases). V was pared by 4 bases and J by 1 base, with 10 bases between. CDR1 is WSHSY, CDR2 SAAADI, per germline. This CDR3 region has 14 residues. This chain's CDR3 is CASSVSGSNTEAFF. The CDR3 DNA is TGCGCCAGCAGTGTGTCAGGGTCGAACACTGAAGCTTTCTTT.

The rearrangement uses TRBV24-1 and TRBJ2-1; TRBD2 matches 8 bases. From germline, CDR1 is KGHDR and CDR2 SFDVKD. V lost 5 bases to trimming and J lost 9 bases; unmatched junction nucleotides: 11. The CDR3 sequence is 15 residues long. CDR3 in amino acids: CATSGGLALLGEQFF. The CDR3 DNA is TGTGCCACCAGTGGCGGACTAGCCCTCCTAGGTGAGCAGTTCTTC.

This CDR3 reads CASSEEQAGVRPYEQYF. The DNA of the CDR3 is TGTGCCAGCAGTGAAGAACAAGCAGGGGTCAGGCCCTACGAGCAGTACTTC. This chain uses TRBV6-1 with TRBJ2-7; D possibly corresponds to TRBD1 (6 bases). Germline CDR1 is MNHNS and CDR2 is SASEGT. This CDR3 region has 17 residues. The V end lost 1 base, the J end lost 2 bases, and 18 bases lay between the germline ends.

The rearrangement uses TRBV7-2 and TRBJ2-2; 13 bases map to TRBD2. This CDR3 contains 18 residues. J lost 2 bases, V lost 5 bases, and 8 bases had no gene match. Germline lookup yields CDR1 SGHTA and CDR2 FQGNSA. The CDR3 DNA reads as TGTGCCAGCAGCCTGGGACTAGCGGGGTCTGTCAACACCGGGGAGCTGTTTTTT. This codes for CASSLGLAGSVNTGELFF.

Concerning this clone itself: The sample has other DNA sequences that encode this CDR3 too. The V gene is TRBV5-1, the J gene TRBJ2-3, with D possibly called TRBD1 or TRBD2 (5 bases each). Germline lookup yields CDR1 SGHRS and CDR2 YFSETQ. V shed 1 base and J shed 1 base, with 7 bases lying between them. The CDR3 consists of 14 residues. CDR3 amino acids: CASSLQGGTDTQYF. The CDR3 bases are TGCGCCAGCAGCTTGCAGGGAGGCACAGATACGCAGTATTTT.

The chain is built from TRBV3-1 (or the pseudogene TRBV3-2) and TRBJ2-3, with TRBD2 identical over 9 bases. The junction had 13 bases not matched to a gene; V was cut back by 3 bases and J by 0 bases. The CDR3 extends over 19 amino acids. CDR1 and CDR2 from the germline V gene are LGHDT and YNNKEL (reference sequence). This chain's CDR3 is CASSHSGSGRTPSTDTQYF. Written as DNA, the CDR3 is TGTGCCAGCAGCCATTCAGGGAGCGGGAGGACCCCTAGCACAGATACGCAGTATTTT.